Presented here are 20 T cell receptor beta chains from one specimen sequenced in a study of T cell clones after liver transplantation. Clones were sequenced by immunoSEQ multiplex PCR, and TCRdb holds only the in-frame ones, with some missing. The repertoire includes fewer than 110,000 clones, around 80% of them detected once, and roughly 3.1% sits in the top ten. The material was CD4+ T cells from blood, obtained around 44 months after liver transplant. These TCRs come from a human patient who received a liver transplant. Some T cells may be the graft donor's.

The chain's CDR3 is CASSYRTGEPEDYGYTF. The CDR3 DNA sequence: TGCGCCAGCAGCTACCGGACAGGGGAGCCGGAGGACTATGGCTACACCTTC. This chain links TRBV5-1 with TRBJ1-2; 9 bases fit TRBD1. CDR1 SGHRS and CDR2 YFSETQ come from the germline V gene. The junction had 12 bases not matched to a gene; V was cut back by 3 bases and J by 3 bases. CDR3 length: 17 amino acids.

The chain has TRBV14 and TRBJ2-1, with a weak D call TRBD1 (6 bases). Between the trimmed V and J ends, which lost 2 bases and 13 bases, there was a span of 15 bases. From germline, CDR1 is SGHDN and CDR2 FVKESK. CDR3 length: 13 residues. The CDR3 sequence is CASSQSLQGLQFF. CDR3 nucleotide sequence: TGTGCCAGCAGCCAAAGCCTACAGGGTCTACAGTTCTTC.

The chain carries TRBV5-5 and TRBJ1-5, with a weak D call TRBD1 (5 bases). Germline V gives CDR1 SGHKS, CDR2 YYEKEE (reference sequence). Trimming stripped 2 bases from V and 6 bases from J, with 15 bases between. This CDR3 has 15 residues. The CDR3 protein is CASSFSFQGIQPQHF. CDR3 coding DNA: TGTGCCAGCAGCTTTTCATTCCAGGGCATTCAGCCCCAGCATTTT. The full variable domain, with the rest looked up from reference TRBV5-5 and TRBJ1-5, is DAGVTQSPTHLIKTRGQQVTLRCSPISGHKSVSWYQQVLGQGPQFIFQYYEKEERGRGNFPDRFSARQFPNYSSELNVNALLLGDSALYLCASSFSFQGIQPQHFGDGTRLSIL.

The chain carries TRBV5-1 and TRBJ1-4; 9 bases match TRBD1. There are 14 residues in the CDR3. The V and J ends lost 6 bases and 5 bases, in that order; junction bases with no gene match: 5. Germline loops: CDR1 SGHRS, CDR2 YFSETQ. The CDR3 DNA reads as TGCGCCAGCAAGGCCGGGACAGGGAATGAAAAACTGTTTTTT. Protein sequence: CASKAGTGNEKLFF.

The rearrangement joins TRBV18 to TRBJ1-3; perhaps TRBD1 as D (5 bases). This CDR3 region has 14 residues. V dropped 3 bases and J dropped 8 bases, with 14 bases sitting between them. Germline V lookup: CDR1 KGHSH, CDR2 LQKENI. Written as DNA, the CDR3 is TGTGCCAGCTCACCCCAAGGGACCTTTGACACCATATATTTT. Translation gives CASSPQGTFDTIYF.

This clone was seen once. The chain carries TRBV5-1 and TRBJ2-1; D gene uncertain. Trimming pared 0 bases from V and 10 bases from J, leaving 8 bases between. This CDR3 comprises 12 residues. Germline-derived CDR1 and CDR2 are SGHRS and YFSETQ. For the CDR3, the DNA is TGCGCCAGCAGCTTGGTCGGAAGGGAGCAGTTCTTC. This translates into CASSLVGREQFF.

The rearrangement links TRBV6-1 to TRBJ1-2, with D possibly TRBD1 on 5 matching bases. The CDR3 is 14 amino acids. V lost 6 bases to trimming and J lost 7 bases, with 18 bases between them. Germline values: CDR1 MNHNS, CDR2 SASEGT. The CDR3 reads CASRSPGGFGGYTF. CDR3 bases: TGTGCCAGCAGATCACCGGGGGGGTTCGGTGGCTACACCTTC.

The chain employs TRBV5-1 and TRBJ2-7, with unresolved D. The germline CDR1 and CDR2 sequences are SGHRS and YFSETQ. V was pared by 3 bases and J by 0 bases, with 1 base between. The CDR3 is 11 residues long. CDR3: CASSSSYEQYF. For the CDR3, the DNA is TGCGCCAGCAGCTCCTCCTACGAGCAGTACTTC.

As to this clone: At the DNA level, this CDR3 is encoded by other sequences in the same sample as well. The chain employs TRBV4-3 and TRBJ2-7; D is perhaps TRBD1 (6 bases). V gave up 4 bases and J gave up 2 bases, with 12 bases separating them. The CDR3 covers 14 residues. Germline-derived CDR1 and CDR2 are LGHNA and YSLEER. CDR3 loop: CASSPRTGTYEQYF. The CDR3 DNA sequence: TGCGCCAGCAGCCCGAGAACAGGGACCTACGAGCAGTACTTC.

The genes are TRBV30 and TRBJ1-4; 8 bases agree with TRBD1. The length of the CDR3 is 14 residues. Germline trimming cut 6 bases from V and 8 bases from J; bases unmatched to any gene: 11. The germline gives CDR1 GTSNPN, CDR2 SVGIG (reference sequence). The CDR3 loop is CACHSLQGAEKLFF. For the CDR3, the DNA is TGTGCCTGCCACTCCCTTCAGGGGGCCGAAAAACTGTTTTTT.

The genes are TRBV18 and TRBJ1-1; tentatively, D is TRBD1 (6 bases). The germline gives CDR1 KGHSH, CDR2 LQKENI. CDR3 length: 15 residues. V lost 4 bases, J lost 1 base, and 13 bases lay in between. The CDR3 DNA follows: TGTGCCAGCTCACTAAGCGTACAGGGGAACACTGAAGCTTTCTTT. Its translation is CASSLSVQGNTEAFF.

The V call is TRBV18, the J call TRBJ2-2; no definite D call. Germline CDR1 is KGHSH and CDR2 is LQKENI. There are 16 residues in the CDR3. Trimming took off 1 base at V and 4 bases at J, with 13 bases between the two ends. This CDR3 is CASSPLGAQTTGELFF. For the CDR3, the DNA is TGTGCCAGCTCACCACTCGGAGCACAAACCACCGGGGAGCTGTTTTTT.

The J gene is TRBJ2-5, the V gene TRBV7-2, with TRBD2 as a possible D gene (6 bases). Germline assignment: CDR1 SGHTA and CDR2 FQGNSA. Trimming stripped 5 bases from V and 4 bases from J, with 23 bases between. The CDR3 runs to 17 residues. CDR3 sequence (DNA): TGTGCCAGCAGCCCCAGCCTCATTTGGGACGGGAGAGAGACCCAGTACTTC. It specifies CASSPSLIWDGRETQYF.

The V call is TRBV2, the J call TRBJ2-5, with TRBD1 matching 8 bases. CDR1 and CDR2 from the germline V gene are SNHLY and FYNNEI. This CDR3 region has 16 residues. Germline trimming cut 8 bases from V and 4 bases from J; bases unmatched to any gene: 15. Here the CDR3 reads CASYLTGQGAGETQYF. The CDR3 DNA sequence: TGTGCCAGCTATCTTACCGGACAGGGCGCGGGAGAGACCCAGTACTTC. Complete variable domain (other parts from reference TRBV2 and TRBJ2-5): EPEVTQTPSHQVTQMGQEVILRCVPISNHLYFYWYRQILGQKVEFLVSFYNNEISEKSEIFDDQFSVERPDGSNFTLKIRSTKLEDSAMYFCASYLTGQGAGETQYFGPGTRLLVL.

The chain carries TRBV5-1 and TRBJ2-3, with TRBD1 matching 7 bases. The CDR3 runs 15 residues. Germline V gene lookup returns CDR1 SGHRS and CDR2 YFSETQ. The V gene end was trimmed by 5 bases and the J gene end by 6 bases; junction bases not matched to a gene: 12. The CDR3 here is CASSRDSQPLDTQYF. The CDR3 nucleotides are TGCGCCAGCAGTCGGGACAGCCAGCCTCTGGATACGCAGTATTTT.

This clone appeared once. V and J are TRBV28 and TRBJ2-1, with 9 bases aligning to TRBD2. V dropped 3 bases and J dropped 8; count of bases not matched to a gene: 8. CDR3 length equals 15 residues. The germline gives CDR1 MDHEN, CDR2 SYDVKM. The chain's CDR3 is CASSFTGLAKDEQFF. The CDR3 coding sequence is TGTGCCAGCAGTTTTACGGGACTAGCTAAGGATGAGCAGTTCTTC.

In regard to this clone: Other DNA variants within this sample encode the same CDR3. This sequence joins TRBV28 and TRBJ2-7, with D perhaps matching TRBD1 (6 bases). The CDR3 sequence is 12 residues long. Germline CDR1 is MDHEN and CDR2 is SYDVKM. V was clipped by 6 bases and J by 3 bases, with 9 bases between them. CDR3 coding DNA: TGTGCCAGCAGCCCGGACAGCTACGAGCAGTACTTC. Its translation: CASSPDSYEQYF.

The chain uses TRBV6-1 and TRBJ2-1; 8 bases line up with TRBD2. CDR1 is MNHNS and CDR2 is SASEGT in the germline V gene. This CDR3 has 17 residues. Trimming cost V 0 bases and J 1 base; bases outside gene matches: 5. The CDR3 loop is CASSEAGAGASYNEQFF. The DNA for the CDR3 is TGTGCCAGCAGTGAAGCCGGAGCGGGGGCGTCCTACAATGAGCAGTTCTTC.

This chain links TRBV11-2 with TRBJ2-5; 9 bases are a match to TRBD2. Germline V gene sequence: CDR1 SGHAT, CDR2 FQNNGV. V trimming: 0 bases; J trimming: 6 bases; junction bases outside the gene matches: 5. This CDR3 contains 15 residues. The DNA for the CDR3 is TGTGCCAGCAGCTTAGATCGGCTAGCGGGAAAGACCCAGTACTTC. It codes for CASSLDRLAGKTQYF.

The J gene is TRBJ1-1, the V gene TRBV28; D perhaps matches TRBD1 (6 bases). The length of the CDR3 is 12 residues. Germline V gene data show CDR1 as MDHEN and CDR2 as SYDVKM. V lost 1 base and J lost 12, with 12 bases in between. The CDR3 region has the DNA TGTGCCAGCAGTTTATTAGGGACAAAAACTTTCTTT. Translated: CASSLLGTKTFF.